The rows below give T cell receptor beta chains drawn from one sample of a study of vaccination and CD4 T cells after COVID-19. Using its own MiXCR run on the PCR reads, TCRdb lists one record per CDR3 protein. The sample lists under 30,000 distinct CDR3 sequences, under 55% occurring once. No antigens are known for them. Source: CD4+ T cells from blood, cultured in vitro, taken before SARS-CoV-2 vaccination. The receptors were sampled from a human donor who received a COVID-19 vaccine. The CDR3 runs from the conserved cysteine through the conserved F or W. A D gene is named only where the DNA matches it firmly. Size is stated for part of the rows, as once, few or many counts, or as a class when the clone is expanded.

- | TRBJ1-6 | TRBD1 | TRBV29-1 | TGCAGCGTTGGTGACAGGGCGGATAATTCACCCCTCCACTTT | CSVGDRADNSPLHF
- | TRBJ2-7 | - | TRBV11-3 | TGTGCCAGCAGCTTAGATCAGTCCTACGAGCAGTACTTC | CASSLDQSYEQYF
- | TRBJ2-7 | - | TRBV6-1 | TGTGCCAGCAGTGAAAACAAATTAGGGGGAGGTAGGTCCTACGAGCAGTACTTC | CASSENKLGGGRSYEQYF
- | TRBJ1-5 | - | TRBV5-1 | TGCGCCAGCAGCCCCTTCGGGGGGAATCAGCCCCAGCATTTT | CASSPFGGNQPQHF
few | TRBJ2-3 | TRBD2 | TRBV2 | TGTGCCAGGGGGACTAGCGGGGGCACAGATACGCAGTATTTT | CARGTSGGTDTQYF
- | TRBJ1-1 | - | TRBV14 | TGTGCCAGCAGCGCCCAACCGGGTCTCGGGAACACTGAAGCTTTCTTT | CASSAQPGLGNTEAFF
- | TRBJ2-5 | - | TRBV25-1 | TGTGCCAGCAGTCAAGGGGGGCGACGGGAGACCCAGTACTTC | CASSQGGRRETQYF
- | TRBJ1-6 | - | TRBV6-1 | TGTGCCAGCAGTGAAGCGTACGGAGGACCCCTCCACTTT | CASSEAYGGPLHF
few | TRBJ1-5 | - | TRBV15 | TGTGCCACCAGCAGAGATAAACGTAGCGGCCCGAGGGGCAATCAGCCCCAGCATTTT | CATSRDKRSGPRGNQPQHF
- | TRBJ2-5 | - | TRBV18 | TGTGCCAGCTCACCTACGGGGTGGGAGACCCAGTACTTC | CASSPTGWETQYF
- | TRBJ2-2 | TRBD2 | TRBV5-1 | TGCGCCAGCAGCCGGACTAGCGGGGGGTTCACCGGGGAGCTGTTTTTT | CASSRTSGGFTGELFF
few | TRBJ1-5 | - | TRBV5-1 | TGCGCCAGCAGCTTGGAGGGTCAGCCCCAGCATTTT | CASSLEGQPQHF
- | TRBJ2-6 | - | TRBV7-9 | TGTGCCAGCAGCTTACGACAATGGGGGACTCGGGCCAACGTCCTGACTTTC | CASSLRQWGTRANVLTF
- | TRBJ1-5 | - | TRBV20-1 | TGCAGTGCTAGAGAGGCCGACGGGCGAGGAGTTCAGCCCCAGCATTTT | CSAREADGRGVQPQHF
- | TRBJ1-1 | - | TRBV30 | TGTGCCTGGAGCCCGGACAGGAACACTGAAGCTTTCTTT | CAWSPDRNTEAFF
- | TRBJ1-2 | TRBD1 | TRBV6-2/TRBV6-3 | TGTGCCAGCAGCCTGAATGAGGGGGCGAAAGGCTACACCTTC | CASSLNEGAKGYTF
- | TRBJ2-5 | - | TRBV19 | TGTGCCAGTAGTCCAATCCTAGGGCAAGAGACCCAGTACTTC | CASSPILGQETQYF
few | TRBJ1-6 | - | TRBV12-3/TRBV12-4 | TGTGCCAGCAGTTTTACGATAGGGTTCCTCCACTTT | CASSFTIGFLHF
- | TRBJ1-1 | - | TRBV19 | TGTGCCAGTAGTCCCGGACAGAGGACTGAAGCTTTCTTT | CASSPGQRTEAFF
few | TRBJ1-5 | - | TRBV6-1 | TGTGCCAGCAGTGAAGCGCGGGATCAGCCCCAGCATTTT | CASSEARDQPQHF
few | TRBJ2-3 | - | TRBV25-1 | TGTGCCAGCAGCCACGGGGGGCTCGGAGATACGCAGTATTTT | CASSHGGLGDTQYF
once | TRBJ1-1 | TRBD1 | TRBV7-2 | TGTGCCAGCAGCTTAGGGCCAGGGGGCACTGAAGCTTTCTTT | CASSLGPGGTEAFF
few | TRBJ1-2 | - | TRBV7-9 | TGTGCCAGCAGCACCCAAACGGATAACTATGGCTACACCTTC | CASSTQTDNYGYTF
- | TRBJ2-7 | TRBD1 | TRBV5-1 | TGCGCCAGCAGCTTGGCCGCACAGGGGGCCGACGAGCAGTACTTC | CASSLAAQGADEQYF
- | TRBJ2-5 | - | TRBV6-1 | TGTGCCAGCGCCCCCCCTCGGATTTTGGAGACCCAGTACTTC | CASAPPRILETQYF
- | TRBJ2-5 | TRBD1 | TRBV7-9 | TGTGCCAGCAGCTTAGTATCGGGGACAGGGAAAGAGACCCAGTACTTC | CASSLVSGTGKETQYF
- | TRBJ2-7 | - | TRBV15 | TGTGCCACCAGAGTAAACAGGGTAAGCTACGAGCAGTACTTC | CATRVNRVSYEQYF
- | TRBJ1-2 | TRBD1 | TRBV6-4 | TGTGCCAGCAGACAGGGGACCTCCTCCTATGGCTACACCTTC | CASRQGTSSYGYTF
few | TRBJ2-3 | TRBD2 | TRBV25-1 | TGTGCCAGCAGTGAATGGTTAGCGGGGGGTGTCACAGATACGCAGTATTTT | CASSEWLAGGVTDTQYF
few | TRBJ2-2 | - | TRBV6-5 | TGTGCCAGCAGTTACTTGAGGGGGGCCCAGGGGTATTCGATCAGGACCGGGGAGCTGTTTTTT | CASSYLRGAQGYSIRTGELFF
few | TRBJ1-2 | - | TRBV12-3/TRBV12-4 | TGTGCCAGCAGCTGGGACACTAACTATGGCTACACCTTC | CASSWDTNYGYTF
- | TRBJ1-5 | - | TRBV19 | TGTGCCAGTAGATCCCTACAGGGCTATAGCAATCAGCCCCAGCATTTT | CASRSLQGYSNQPQHF
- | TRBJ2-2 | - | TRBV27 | TGTGCCAGCAGCCCACTAAGATCGGGGATAGGGATCCACACCGGGGAGCTGTTTTTT | CASSPLRSGIGIHTGELFF
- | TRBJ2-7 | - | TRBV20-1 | TGCAGTGCTAGAGATCCGTCGGGTTCCTACGAGCAGTACTTC | CSARDPSGSYEQYF
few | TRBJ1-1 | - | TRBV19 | TGTGCCAGTAGTATCGCAAGTACTGAAGCTTTCTTT | CASSIASTEAFF
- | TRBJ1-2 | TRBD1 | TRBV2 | TGTGCCAGCAGTGGGACAGGGACCTATGGCTACACCTTC | CASSGTGTYGYTF
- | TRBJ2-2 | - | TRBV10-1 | TGCGCCAGCAAGGGTGGGACGAACACCGGGGAGCTGTTTTTT | CASKGGTNTGELFF
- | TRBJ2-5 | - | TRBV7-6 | TGTGCCAGCAGCTTACAGGGGATCCAAGAGACCCAGTACTTC | CASSLQGIQETQYF
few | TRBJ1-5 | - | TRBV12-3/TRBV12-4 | TGTGCCAGCAGTTTAGATCAGCCCCAGCATTTT | CASSLDQPQHF
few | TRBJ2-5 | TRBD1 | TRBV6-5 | TGTGCCAGCAGTTACGTTGGGGACAGGGGTGAGACCCAGTACTTC | CASSYVGDRGETQYF
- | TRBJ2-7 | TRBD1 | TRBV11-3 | TGTGCCAGCAGCTTAGAGGGCAGGGGGCCCTACGAGCAGTACTTC | CASSLEGRGPYEQYF
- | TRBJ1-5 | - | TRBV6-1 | TGTGCCAGCAGTGTAACAGATAGCAATCAGCCCCAGCATTTT | CASSVTDSNQPQHF
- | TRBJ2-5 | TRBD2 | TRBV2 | TGTGCCAGGCGGGAGTTCCAAGAGACCCAGTACTTC | CARREFQETQYF
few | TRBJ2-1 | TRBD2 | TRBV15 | TGTGCCACCAGCAGAGATCCGACTAGCCGAAGCTCCTACAATGAGCAGTTCTTC | CATSRDPTSRSSYNEQFF
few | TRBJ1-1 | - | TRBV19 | TGTGCCAGTAGTACCGACGCTGAAGCTTTCTTT | CASSTDAEAFF
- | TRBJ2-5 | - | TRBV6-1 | TGTGCCAGCAGTGAAGTGATTAAAGAGACCCAGTACTTC | CASSEVIKETQYF